This TCR beta chain emerged from a study of tumor-infiltrating lymphocytes in primary liver carcinoma (dated by TCRdb to the late 2010s). General notes on the study: Of the five patients (three men and two women, aged 30 to 69 years), four had hepatocellular carcinoma and one had combined HCC and intrahepatic cholangiocarcinoma. A total of about 35 specimens from 5 patients underwent TCRbeta repertoire sequencing, comprising about 25 tumor regions, 5 adjacent noncancerous liver tissues and 5 peripheral blood samples. The five patients had tumors staged T1-T3 N0M0, with maximum diameters ranging from about 4.2 to 10 cm. Samples yielded roughly 3.65 to 7.13 million productive TCRbeta reads; read depth did not differ significantly between tissue types. High reproducibility was observed for the technical replicate repertoires, with mean shared-clone rates around 0.9 and correlation coefficients above 0.95. Across five regions of each liver tumor, along with adjacent normal tissue and blood, the study brought together TCRbeta repertoire sequencing, expression microarrays and whole-exome sequencing. Agilent mRNA microarray profiling was performed on the roughly 25 tumor region samples to relate TCRbeta repertoire diversity to the local molecular phenotype.

Comment on this clonotype: The clone's antigen remains unknown. The conserved closing phenylalanine or tryptophan is absent in this CDR3, likely reflecting a read error.

Based on the germline V gene, the CDR1 and CDR2 sequences are MDHEN and SYDVKM. The CDR3 is 17 amino acids long, termini counted. Only CDR3 DNA is held: 51 bases, read in frame from base 1. What the study reported, not specific to this receptor: Bulk unsorted samples precluded comparing CD4+ and CD8+ T cell repertoires. Pairs of tumor regions showed greater repertoire overlap (mean around 36%) than tumor-adjacent pairs (17%) or tumor-blood pairs (roughly 14%), which is consistent with antigen-driven expansion. Only the TCR beta chain was sequenced, so true repertoire diversity is likely underestimated because unpaired alpha chains were not captured. Only roughly 7.5-25% of top clones appeared in all five regions of a tumor, which suggests that tumor-infiltrating T cells are spatially heterogeneous. Only 4 or 5 patients were included in the study, and the authors note that the findings should be validated in a larger study. Compared with blood, tumors had a significantly larger share of the repertoire taken up by the top 250 clones (p = 0.039).

Without any cell sorting, total RNA and DNA were co-extracted from around 18-30 mg of bulk tissue using the AllPrep DNA/RNA mini kit. Between November 2015 and early 2016, 4 or 5 patients in China with histopathologically diagnosed primary liver carcinoma had their tumors surgically resected. At the time of sampling, the patients were treatment-naive and had chronic HBV infection. Each tumor was sampled at five spatially separated regions: the superior, inferior, left-lateral and right-lateral poles and the tumor centre. Histology showed that every tumor sample contained more than 85% viable tumor cells. Pieces of fresh tumor and adjacent tissue were cut in half, with one half kept in RNAlater at -80 degrees C and the other half sent for histology. TCRbeta-specific cDNA was reverse-transcribed from approximately 500 ng total RNA using a constant-region primer and ProtoScript II reverse transcriptase. The TCRbeta libraries were prepared through three rounds of nested multiplex PCR following a slightly modified ARM-PCR procedure. Each of the first two PCR rounds ran for approximately 11 cycles and used multiplex TRBV1-TRBV30 forward primers together with a Cbeta reverse primer. Sample barcodes and Illumina adapters were added in a final 25-cycle PCR with Deep VentR polymerase. Amplicons of 200-500 bp were gel-purified with a QIAquick gel extraction kit before sequencing. An Illumina HiSeq 2500 was used to sequence the TCRbeta amplicons with 250-bp paired-end reads. The study's own analysis went as follows. Quality trimming of reads was performed with Trimmomatic v0.33, and paired reads were merged with FLASH v1.2.11 so that full CDR3 sequences could be recovered. V, D and J germline segments were assigned to the rearranged TCRbeta sequences using MiGEC v1.2.1b. Clonotype statistics and Shannon-Wiener diversity indices were calculated with VDJtools v1.0.0. To reduce sampling bias, subsequent analyses other than the diversity analysis used only the 250 most abundant clonotypes in each sample. TCRdb reran the public reads through fastp at Q25 and MiXCR, keeping productive beta chains. Identical CDR3 proteins give one entry, which carries the most common genes and DNA. In this record, the V and J calls reflect TCRdb's handling and not the investigators' own analysis. For this sample the table gives 100,000 or so distinct CDR3 sequences, of which more than 60% were detected only once. The ten top clones hold 9.5% of the sample.

Sequencing was carried out using liver tumor tissue from sampling region 5. This specimen's cell subset or site label, interpreted: tumor region T5, tumor centre. The TCR was taken from a woman in her sixties or seventies with primary liver carcinoma and hepatitis B virus infection. Rearrangement joined TRBV28 to TRBJ2-5, and 15 junctional nucleotides match TRBD2. The CDR3 amino acid sequence is: CASSPLGLAGGRETQYY. At the DNA level, the sequence is TGTGCTAGCAGTCCCCTGGGACTAGCGGGAGGTCGAGAGACCCAGTACTAC.